This TCR beta chain was observed in a study of cytomegalovirus exposure and HLA in healthy donors. Study findings and constraints: Presence/absence analyses assumed roughly uniform sequencing depth across donors, which may not hold. In vitro assays verified that three CMV-associated chains recognized CMV antigens specifically.

This CDR3 contains 11 residues. With 11 bases removed from V and 8 bases from J, the gap between germline ends came to 15 bases. Germline V CDR1 and CDR2: SGHTA, FQGNSA. Though nominally healthy at sampling, donors likely had unrecorded immune exposures. With 60 Vbeta and 13 Jbeta primers, the PCR was carried out. TCRdb keeps only in-frame clones here, not all; method: immunoSEQ multiplex PCR. The repertoire consists of about 150,000 clones, with over 70% occurring once and the leading ten covering around 13%. Worth noting for this clone: The antigen is not known.

The TCR was taken from a man under 40 in good health and CMV-seropositive. Sequenced input: PBMCs. The chain carries TRBV7-2 and TRBJ1-2; possible D gene TRBD1, 6 bases. CDR3 amino acids: CAVGGLEGYTF. The CDR3 nucleotides read TGTGCCGTGGGGGGGCTGGAGGGCTACACCTTC.